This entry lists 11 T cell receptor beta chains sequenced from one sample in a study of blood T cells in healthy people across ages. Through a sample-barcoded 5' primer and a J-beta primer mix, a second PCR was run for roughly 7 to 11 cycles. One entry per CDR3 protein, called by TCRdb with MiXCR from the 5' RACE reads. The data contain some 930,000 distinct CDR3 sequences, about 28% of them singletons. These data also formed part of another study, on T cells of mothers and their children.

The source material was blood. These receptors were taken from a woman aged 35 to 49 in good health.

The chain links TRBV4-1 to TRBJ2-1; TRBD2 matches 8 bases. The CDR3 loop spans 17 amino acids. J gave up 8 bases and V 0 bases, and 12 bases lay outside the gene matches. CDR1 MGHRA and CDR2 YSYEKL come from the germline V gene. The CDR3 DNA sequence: TGCGCCAGCAGCCAAGACGGGAGGACGGGGGGGTACCATGAGCAGTTCTTC. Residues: CASSQDGRTGGYHEQFF.

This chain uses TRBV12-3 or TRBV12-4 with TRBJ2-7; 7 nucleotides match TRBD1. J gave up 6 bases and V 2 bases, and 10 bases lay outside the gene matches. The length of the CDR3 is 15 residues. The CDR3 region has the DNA TGTGCCAGCAGTTTACGGGACAGACGGGCGTCCGAGCAGTACTTC. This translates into CASSLRDRRASEQYF.

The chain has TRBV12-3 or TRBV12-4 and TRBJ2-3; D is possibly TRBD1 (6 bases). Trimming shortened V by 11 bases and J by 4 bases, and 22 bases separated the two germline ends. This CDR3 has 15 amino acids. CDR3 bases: TGTGCCGGCAATAGGGGGAATAATTTAGCAGATACGCAGTATTTT. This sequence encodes CAGNRGNNLADTQYF.

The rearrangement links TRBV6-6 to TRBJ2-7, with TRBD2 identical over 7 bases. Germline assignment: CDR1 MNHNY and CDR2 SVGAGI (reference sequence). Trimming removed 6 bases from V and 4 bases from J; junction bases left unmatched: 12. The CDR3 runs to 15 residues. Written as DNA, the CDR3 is TGTGCCAGCAGCCAGTCCACCGGGACTACATACGAGCAGTACTTC. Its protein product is CASSQSTGTTYEQYF.

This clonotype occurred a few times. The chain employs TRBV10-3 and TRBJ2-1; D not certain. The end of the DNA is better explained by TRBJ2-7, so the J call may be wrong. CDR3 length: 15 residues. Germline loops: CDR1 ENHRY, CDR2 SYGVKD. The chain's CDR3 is CAITSGAGSYNEQYF. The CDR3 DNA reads TGTGCCATCACAAGTGGCGCTGGCTCCTACAATGAGCAGTACTTC.

The CDR3 DNA sequence: TGTGCCAGCAGTTCCAAGGGGCTCGGACAGGGCGGGTCACCCCTCCACTTT. Its translation: CASSSKGLGQGGSPLHF. The chain uses TRBV28 and TRBJ1-6; TRBD1 matches at 8 bases. CDR3 length: 17 residues. The germline gives CDR1 MDHEN, CDR2 SYDVKM. Unmatched junction bases numbered 15, after V lost 4 bases and J lost 10 bases.

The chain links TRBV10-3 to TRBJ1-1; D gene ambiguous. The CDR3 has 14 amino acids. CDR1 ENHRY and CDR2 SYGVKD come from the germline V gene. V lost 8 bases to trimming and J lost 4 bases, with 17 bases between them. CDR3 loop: CAIRSTGEGTEAFF. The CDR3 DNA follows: TGTGCCATCCGCAGCACGGGCGAAGGCACTGAAGCTTTCTTT.

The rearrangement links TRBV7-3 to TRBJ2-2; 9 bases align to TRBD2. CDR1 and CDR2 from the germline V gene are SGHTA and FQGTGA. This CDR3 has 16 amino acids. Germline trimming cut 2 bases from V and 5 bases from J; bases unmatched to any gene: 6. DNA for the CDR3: TGTGCCAGCAGCTTAGCGGGAGGGATGGTTACCGGGGAGCTGTTTTTT. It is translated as CASSLAGGMVTGELFF.

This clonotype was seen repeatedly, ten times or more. This CDR3 is CSARPGQGAYEQYF. In DNA, the CDR3 is TGCAGTGCTAGGCCGGGACAGGGGGCCTACGAGCAGTACTTC. The J gene is TRBJ2-7, the V gene TRBV20-1; TRBD1 agrees at 11 bases. Germline V gene sequence: CDR1 DFQATT, CDR2 SNEGSKA (reference sequence). The V gene end was trimmed by 3 bases and the J gene end by 2 bases; junction bases not matched to a gene: 3. The CDR3 runs to 14 residues.

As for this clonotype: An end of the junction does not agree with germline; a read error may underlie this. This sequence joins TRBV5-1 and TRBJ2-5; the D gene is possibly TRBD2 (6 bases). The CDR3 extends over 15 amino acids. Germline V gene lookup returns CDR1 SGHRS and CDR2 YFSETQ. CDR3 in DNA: TGCGCCAGCAGCCCAGCGGGCCTCACCCAAGGGACCCAGTACTTC. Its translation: CASSPAGLTQGTQYF.

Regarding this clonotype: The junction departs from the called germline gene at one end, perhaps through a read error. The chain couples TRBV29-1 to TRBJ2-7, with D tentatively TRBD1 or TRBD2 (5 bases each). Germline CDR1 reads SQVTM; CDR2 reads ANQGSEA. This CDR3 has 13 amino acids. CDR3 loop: CSVGGRSSCEQYF. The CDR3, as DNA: TGCAGCGTTGGGGGACGGAGCTCCTGCGAGCAGTACTTC.